A selection of T cell receptor beta chains follows, all from one sample in a study of blood T cell repertoires in COVID-19. Sequencing was performed with immunoSEQ multiplex PCR; in TCRdb, only in-frame clones are kept and a portion is missing. This table has around 190,000 clones, more than 75% appearing once. The sample taken for sequencing was PBMCs or T cells enriched from blood (not recorded which). All receptors derive from a man in his forties with acute COVID-19. CDR3s include the opening cysteine and the closing phenylalanine or tryptophan. Fields, in order: CDR3 length, V gene, CDR3 protein.

len: 16; v_gene: TRBV7-8; CDR3aa: CASSLGDREANEKLFF
len: 13; v_gene: TRBV27; CDR3aa: CASSPLGNEKLFF
len: 15; v_gene: TRBV5-4; CDR3aa: CASSFGVVGNEKLFF
len: 15; v_gene: TRBV7-8; CDR3aa: CASRSGTSGFDTQYF
len: 10; v_gene: TRBV28; CDR3aa: CASYYHGYTF
len: 18; v_gene: TRBV25-1; CDR3aa: CASSEGSRRVSGANVLTF
len: 14; v_gene: TRBV24-1; CDR3aa: CATGSGQSNTEAFF
len: 16; v_gene: TRBV5-6; CDR3aa: CASSLAPSGRSNEQFF
len: 13; v_gene: TRBV6-5; CDR3aa: CASRKQLQETQYF
len: 13; v_gene: TRBV5-1; CDR3aa: CASSYSSNQPQHF
len: 17; v_gene: TRBV28; CDR3aa: CASLGGVGRRAFTEAFF
len: 14; v_gene: TRBV9; CDR3aa: CASSVRDRGNEQYF
len: 13; v_gene: TRBV9; CDR3aa: CASRPSSSTEAFF
len: 15; v_gene: TRBV19; CDR3aa: CASSIDGEQGYEQYF
len: 15; v_gene: TRBV5-1; CDR3aa: CASSLWGGNTGELFF
len: 14; v_gene: TRBV19; CDR3aa: CASRRGGDTGELFF
len: 17; v_gene: TRBV10-2; CDR3aa: CASSESWGRGSSYEQYF
len: 13; v_gene: TRBV5-1; CDR3aa: CASSPRGNQPQHF
len: 14; v_gene: TRBV5-1; CDR3aa: CASSVWGQGYEQYF
len: 14; v_gene: TRBV27; CDR3aa: CASRGVGFTGELFF